The rows below give T cell receptor beta chains drawn from one sample of a study of tumor and adjacent non-tumor tissue in lung cancer. TCRdb recomputed calls from the multiplex PCR reads with MiXCR, one row per CDR3 protein. The sample contains 81,000 or so distinct CDR3 sequences, roughly 80% of which appear only once. The sequenced material came from distant non-tumor lung tissue. The origin of the receptors is a man aged 55 to 70 with non-small cell lung cancer. Each CDR3 is given without its conserved first and last residue.

ASNTRGAGGFRAGELF | TRBJ2-2 | TRBV11-3
ASSYSGQGGQPQH | TRBJ1-5 | TRBV6-5
SARDGGATTDTQY | TRBJ2-3 | TRBV20-1
AIKRAPAYEQY | TRBJ2-7 | TRBV10-3
ASRGGQPLNTEAF | TRBJ1-1 | TRBV5-8
ASEISWGRAEAF | TRBJ1-1 | TRBV6-2/TRBV6-3
ASSLRTGTSLETHY | TRBJ2-5 | TRBV11-2
PSNGQGDMTEAS | TRBJ1-1 | TRBV6-5
ASSLVPEDRPSGANALT | TRBJ2-6 | TRBV11-2
TSSNAQLAGGREQY | TRBJ2-7 | TRBV12-3/TRBV12-4
SAMHPGLAGGSSYNKQF | TRBJ2-1 | TRBV20-1
ASSLGTAISTDTQY | TRBJ2-3 | TRBV5-1
ASNQDGERNTEAL | TRBJ1-1 | TRBV4-3
AGSFIAGPDHEQF | TRBJ2-1 | TRBV5-4
ACRRDNAQETQY | TRBJ2-5 | TRBV6-5
SASDGLVGYKEQF | TRBJ2-1 | TRBV20-1
ASSVGDRVDHSEQI | TRBJ2-1 | TRBV11-2
ASSLRTGSVQETQY | TRBJ2-5 | TRBV7-2
VSSLGGRDGNEQF | TRBJ2-1 | TRBV5-4
VSSVGLAEVTDMQY | TRBJ2-3 | TRBV9
STNALGGDISIY | TRBJ1-3 | TRBV20-1
SAESRDSSTVTQY | TRBJ2-3 | TRBV20-1
SARDLRGDYEQN | TRBJ2-7 | TRBV20-1
ASSRYRAGGVEQY | TRBJ2-7 | TRBV11-2
ASSTDRGGKQY | TRBJ2-7 | TRBV11-1
IVEDWGGSETQY | TRBJ2-5 | TRBV29-1
ASSNRESNEQY | TRBJ2-7 | TRBV6-5
ASSQEAVSEANVLT | TRBJ2-6 | TRBV4-3
LSSQGIRTGAAYEQY | TRBJ2-7 | TRBV4-3
ASSVGSGVEQF | TRBJ2-1 | TRBV12-3/TRBV12-4
SARAEGPPGTQY | TRBJ2-3 | TRBV20-1
ASSITGSRTNTQY | TRBJ2-3 | TRBV6-6
ASSSPGAGGYIAGELF | TRBJ2-2 | TRBV11-3
ASSLAPGIQY | TRBJ2-3 | TRBV13
ASSPPGLAGDKNIQY | TRBJ2-4 | TRBV19
SVEAMAGVQGGYT | TRBJ1-2 | TRBV29-1
ASSLGATGWDGHT | TRBJ1-2 | TRBV14
SVRRREADEQF | TRBJ2-1 | TRBV20-1
ASSLGSSGLSQETEY | TRBJ2-5 | TRBV11-3
ASTLTFKVYEQY | TRBJ2-7 | TRBV6-1
ASSPLLMGNTIY | TRBJ1-3 | TRBV6-5
SASGGTISELY | TRBJ2-5 | TRBV20-1
ASSLEPPTNSGELS | TRBJ2-2 | TRBV11-2
ASSLAVAAGSSEQY | TRBJ2-7 | TRBV5-5
ASSLALGNPNTEAF | TRBJ1-1 | TRBV5-4
ASSPFEINYEQY | TRBJ2-7 | TRBV6-6
ASSEREHETQY | TRBJ2-5 | TRBV10-2
ASGQGLAGVTGEQF | TRBJ2-1 | TRBV6-1
ASSDDKESYNERF | TRBJ2-1 | TRBV11-3
ASSLGTGPSTNTRY | TRBJ2-3 | TRBV11-2
GIHRDSNSPLH | TRBJ1-6 | TRBV20-1
ASSREGWGRSTYTQY | TRBJ2-3 | TRBV11-2
ASSLYKGLISYEQY | TRBJ2-7 | TRBV28
ASADQGYTYEQY | TRBJ2-7 | TRBV28
VSSLAVASSGANVLT | TRBJ2-6 | TRBV6-5
AGSLLAAQETQY | TRBJ2-5 | TRBV6-5
ASSLQTSQKEYGYT | TRBJ1-2 | TRBV19
ASSLRLREAF | TRBJ1-1 | TRBV5-5
ASTISCGEASETGELF | TRBJ2-2 | TRBV28
VSSWCRGAYNEQF | TRBJ2-1 | TRBV6-6